This TCR beta chain originates from a study of regulatory T cells in long-lasting Graves disease. General study findings and limits: With persistent disease, TRBV28, TRBJ1-2 and TRBJ2-5 were the favored segments.

Sequencing libraries for TCR beta were prepared with iRepertoire HTBI primers and Arm-PCR of CDR3 regions. One entry per CDR3 protein, called by TCRdb with MiXCR from the multiplex PCR reads. Of 500,000 to 800,000 distinct CDR3 sequences in the sample, 25% to 35% were seen once. With regard to this clonotype: The antigen is not known.

Described time point: persistent/refractory GD, antithyroid drugs over 5 years with positive TRAb. Researchers made the TCR library from RNA that was extracted from PBMCs. This CDR3 has 16 amino acids. The V gene's germline CDR1 is SQVTM and CDR2 ANQGSEA. J was trimmed by 4 bases and V by 1 base; bases with no gene match: 11. The chain links TRBV29-1 to TRBJ2-7; 9 bases match TRBD2. The TCR originated in a female donor with Graves disease. Sample: peripheral blood mononuclear cells (PBMCs), taken when the disease was refractory, from a patient treated with antithyroid drugs. This CDR3 reads CSVEAASGNPTYEQYF. The CDR3, as DNA: TGCAGCGTTGAAGCAGCTAGCGGGAACCCTACGTACGAGCAGTACTTC.